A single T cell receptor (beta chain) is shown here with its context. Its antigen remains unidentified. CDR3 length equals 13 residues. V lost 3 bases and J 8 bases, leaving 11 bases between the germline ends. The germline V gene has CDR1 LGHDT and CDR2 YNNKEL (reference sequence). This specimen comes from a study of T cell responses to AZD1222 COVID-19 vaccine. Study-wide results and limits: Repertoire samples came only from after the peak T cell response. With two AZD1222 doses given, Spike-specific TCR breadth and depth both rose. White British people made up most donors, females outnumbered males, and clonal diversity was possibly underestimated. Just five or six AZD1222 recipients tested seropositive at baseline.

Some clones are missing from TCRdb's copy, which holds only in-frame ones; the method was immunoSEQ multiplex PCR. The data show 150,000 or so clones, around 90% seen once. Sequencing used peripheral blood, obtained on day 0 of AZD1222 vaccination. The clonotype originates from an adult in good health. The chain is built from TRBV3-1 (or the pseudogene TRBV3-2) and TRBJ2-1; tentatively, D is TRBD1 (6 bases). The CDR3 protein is CASSHTGSDEQFF. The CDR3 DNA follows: TGTGCCAGCAGCCACACAGGGAGCGATGAGCAGTTCTTC.